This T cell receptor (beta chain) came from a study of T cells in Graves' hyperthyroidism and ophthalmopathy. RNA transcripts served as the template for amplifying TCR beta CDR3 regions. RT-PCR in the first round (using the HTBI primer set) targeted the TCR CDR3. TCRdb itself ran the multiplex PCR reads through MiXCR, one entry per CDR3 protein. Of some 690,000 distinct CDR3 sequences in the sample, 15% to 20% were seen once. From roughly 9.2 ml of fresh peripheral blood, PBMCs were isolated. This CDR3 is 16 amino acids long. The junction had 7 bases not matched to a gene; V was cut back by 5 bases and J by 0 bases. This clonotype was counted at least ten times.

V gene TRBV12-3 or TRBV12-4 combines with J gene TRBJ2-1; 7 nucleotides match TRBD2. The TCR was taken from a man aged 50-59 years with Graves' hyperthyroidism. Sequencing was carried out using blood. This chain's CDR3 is CASSKTRGSSYNEQFF. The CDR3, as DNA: TGTGCCAGCAGTAAGACGCGCGGGAGCTCCTACAATGAGCAGTTCTTC.